This TCR beta chain originates from a study of control samples from healthy donors and cancer patients (TCRdb year 2020). The CDR3 runs 13 amino acids, cysteine and phenylalanine included. The kept DNA is CDR3 alone, 39 bases in frame from the first base. Trimming takes 4 bases from V and 6 bases from J, and the germline ends sit 9 bases apart. Library creation used the immunoSEQ multiplex PCR assay. The source is immuneACCESS, and TCRdb retained only in-frame sequences with V and J called. Part of the clones is not carried over; for the studies checked, unresolved V genes explain less than half of this, and the remainder is unexplained. The sample table records 30,000 to 35,000 clones; roughly 94% of these occur just once. The ten largest account for 5% to 8% of the sample. As for this clone: It lacks a known antigen. Base-call qualities are not available, and no considerably larger clone is one nucleotide away.

The specimen sequenced was blood. The V and J genes are TRBV12-3 or TRBV12-4 and TRBJ1-4, and the D gene may be TRBD1, 5 bases matching. The TCR comes from a man aged 60 to 69 in good health. The CDR3 is CASSSGTYEKLFF. The nucleotide sequence reads TGTGCCAGCAGTTCAGGGACGTATGAAAAACTGTTTTTT.